Here is one T cell receptor beta chain with its context. As yet, its antigen is unknown. A single base separates this from a much larger clone, so it may be a read error. The data were taken from a study of breast tumors, draining lymph nodes, adjacent tissues. TCRdb recomputed calls from the multiplex PCR reads with MiXCR, one row per CDR3 protein. The sample has about 180,000 distinct CDR3 sequences, roughly a third seen once. The study's findings and limits: Most tumor T cells seemingly derive from lymph node, then expand in tumor.

Germline V gene lookup returns CDR1 LGHNT and CDR2 FRNRAP. CDR3 size: 15 residues. Axillary draining lymph nodes of breast cancer patients supplied the node samples. The receptor was isolated from a female donor with breast cancer. Some clones in this sample may be carry-over from other donors' samples. This chain connects TRBV12-5 to TRBJ2-7, with a tentative D call TRBD2 (5 bases). Sequenced sample: axillary lymph node tissue. CDR3 DNA sequence: TGTGCTAGTGGTGGGTCGGGGTCCCACTCCTACGAGCGGTACTTC. The encoded protein is CASGGSGSHSYERYF.